These 25 T cell receptor beta chains originate from one sample sequenced in a study of PD-L1 blockade in urothelial cancer (TCRdb year 2017). In light of the paper, this sample's time point label describes: pretreatment peripheral blood. The protocol used for the library was the immunoSEQ multiplex PCR assay. The clones in this table, taken by TCRdb from immuneACCESS, are in-frame only. Not every clone is retained; where verified, under half of the shortfall comes from an unresolved V gene, and the cause of the rest is unknown. This sample lists tens of thousands of clones; 84% were detected once. About 8.6% of the sample rests with the top ten. The sequenced sample was PBMCs, obtained around atezolizumab (anti-PD-L1) treatment. All receptors derive from a woman aged 70-85 years with urothelial cancer.

The chain joins TRBV5-1 to TRBJ1-5, with TRBD1 as a possible D gene (5 bases). V lost 0 bases and J 2 bases, leaving 9 bases between the germline ends. CDR1 and CDR2 from the germline V gene are SGHRS and YFSETQ. The CDR3 has 15 amino acids. The chain's CDR3 is CASSLAGGGNQPQHF. CDR3 coding DNA: TGCGCCAGCAGCTTGGCCGGGGGGGGCAATCAGCCCCAGCATTTT.

This clone was seen a few times. This sequence joins TRBV2 and TRBJ2-1, with TRBD2 as a possible D gene (5 bases). The CDR3 runs to 12 residues. The V gene's germline CDR1 is SNHLY and CDR2 FYNNEI. Trimming stripped 6 bases from V and 11 bases from J, with 14 bases between. The CDR3 is CASRGAQWKQFF. CDR3 DNA sequence: TGTGCCAGCAGGGGAGCCCAATGGAAGCAGTTCTTC.

This chain joins TRBV30 and TRBJ2-5; weak D call: TRBD2 (6 bases). V was shortened by 8 bases and J by 4 bases, with 14 bases between the two germline ends. This CDR3 is built from 12 residues. The germline V gene encodes CDR1 GTSNPN and CDR2 SVGIG (reference sequence). CDR3 DNA: TGTGCCGGGGGGACCTCATCAGAGACCCAGTACTTC. Encoded protein: CAGGTSSETQYF. Filled out from reference TRBV30 and TRBJ2-5, the complete variable domain reads SQTIHQWPATLVQPVGSPLSLECTVEGTSNPNLYWYRQAAGRGLQLLFYSVGIGQISSEVPQNLSASRPQDRQFILSSKKLLLSDSGFYLCAGGTSSETQYFGPGTRLLVL.

The rearrangement joins TRBV27 to TRBJ1-2; D possibly corresponds to TRBD1 (6 bases). The CDR3 is 18 residues long. In germline, CDR1 is MNHEY, CDR2 SMNVEV (reference sequence). V lost 5 bases and J lost 7, with 29 bases in between. The CDR3 here is CASSLSYLTGSGISGYTF. The CDR3 DNA reads as TGTGCCAGCAGTCTTTCGTACCTCACAGGGAGCGGAATTTCTGGCTACACCTTC.

In its sample, this clone was seen once. This chain joins TRBV5-4 and TRBJ2-2, with 14 positions matching TRBD2. Germline CDR1 SGHNT, CDR2 YYREEE (reference sequence). The CDR3 has 17 amino acids. Trimming took 0 bases from V and 5 from J; bases not matched to a gene: 3. The CDR3 spells CASSLGGLAGETGELFF. DNA of the CDR3: TGTGCCAGCAGCTTGGGGGGACTAGCGGGGGAAACCGGGGAGCTGTTTTTT.

This sequence joins TRBV18 and TRBJ2-7; D might be TRBD1 (6 bases). This CDR3 is built from 15 residues. Germline-derived CDR1 and CDR2 are KGHSH and LQKENI. The ends were cut back, 3 bases at V and 5 bases at J, with 17 bases in the middle. The CDR3 DNA reads TGTGCCAGCTCACCTAACAGGGCCCCATCGGACGAGCAGTACTTC. Translating it yields CASSPNRAPSDEQYF.

This chain connects TRBV6-1 to TRBJ2-1; 7 bases are a match to TRBD2. CDR1 is MNHNS, CDR2 SASEGT, per germline. There are 13 residues in the CDR3. V gave up 5 bases and J gave up 6 bases; unmatched junction bases: 4. CDR3 sequence: CASSNSGGNEQFF. As DNA, the CDR3 is TGTGCCAGCAGTAATTCGGGGGGCAATGAGCAGTTCTTC.

The rearrangement uses TRBV28 and TRBJ2-2, with D perhaps TRBD1 (7 bases). Trimming removed 8 bases from V and 5 bases from J, with 15 bases in between. Germline loops: CDR1 MDHEN, CDR2 SYDVKM. The CDR3 sequence is 14 residues long. DNA for the CDR3: TGTGCCAGCGGGGGAGGACAGGCTACCGGGGAGCTGTTTTTT. Protein product: CASGGGQATGELFF.

The gene calls are TRBV6-6 and TRBJ2-2, with D unresolved. Trimming removed 2 bases at V and 2 bases at J, with 6 bases between. Looked up from germline, CDR1 is MNHNY and CDR2 is SVGAGI (reference sequence). CDR3 size: 14 residues. The CDR3 is CASSYDTNTGELFF. In nucleotides, the CDR3 is TGTGCCAGCAGTTACGACACCAACACCGGGGAGCTGTTTTTT.

This chain connects TRBV7-6 to TRBJ1-2; 11 bases agree with TRBD1. Losses at the gene ends were 4 bases for V and 7 bases for J; bases not matched to a gene: 5. The CDR3 runs 14 residues. CDR1 is SGHVS and CDR2 is FNYEAQ in the germline V gene. The CDR3 nucleotides are TGTGCCAGCAGCTCGGGACAGGGGGGTTTTGGCTACACCTTC. Amino acid sequence: CASSSGQGGFGYTF.

The chain couples TRBV6-5 to TRBJ2-5; a possible D gene is TRBD2 (6 bases). The CDR3 loop spans 13 amino acids. The germline V gene encodes CDR1 MNHEY and CDR2 SVGAGI. The V end lost 6 bases, the J end lost 5 bases, and 13 bases lay between the germline ends. The CDR3 loop is CASSRDSTETQYF. As DNA, the CDR3 is TGTGCCAGCAGCCGGGACTCTACGGAGACCCAGTACTTC.

The chain is built from TRBV5-1 and TRBJ2-5, with D possibly being TRBD1 (6 bases). This CDR3 comprises 18 residues. The V gene lost 3 bases and the J gene lost 5 bases, with 26 bases spanning the gap. Germline V gene sequence: CDR1 SGHRS, CDR2 YFSETQ. This chain's CDR3 is CASSWDQTGTHRVETQYF. In DNA form, the CDR3 reads TGCGCCAGCAGCTGGGACCAGACCGGGACACATAGGGTGGAGACCCAGTACTTC.

This clone is categorized as medium-sized. The V gene is TRBV5-6, the J gene TRBJ1-1, with D possibly TRBD1 on 5 matching bases. V shed 5 bases and J shed 2 bases, with 7 bases lying between them. The CDR3 contains 12 residues. Germline values: CDR1 SGHDT, CDR2 YYEEEE. This CDR3 reads CASRGGNTEAFF. DNA for the CDR3: TGTGCCAGCAGGGGGGGAAACACTGAAGCTTTCTTT.

This sequence joins TRBV29-1 and TRBJ2-1; perhaps TRBD2 as D (5 bases). The germline gives CDR1 SQVTM, CDR2 ANQGSEA. The V gene lost 3 bases and the J gene lost 9 bases, with 15 bases spanning the gap. The CDR3 length is 13 residues. This CDR3 is CSVDRTPTAEQFF. The CDR3 bases are TGCAGCGTTGACCGGACTCCTACTGCTGAGCAGTTCTTC.

This clone was seen a single time. The chain recombines TRBV6-6 with TRBJ2-6; D remains unclear. Looked up from germline, CDR1 is MNHNY and CDR2 is SVGAGI (reference sequence). Trimming left V 7 bases short and J 0 bases short, with 7 bases between. The CDR3 length is 14 residues. CDR3: CASTDSSGANVLTF. The DNA for the CDR3 is TGTGCCAGCACCGATAGCTCTGGGGCCAACGTCCTGACTTTC.

V gene TRBV11-2 combines with J gene TRBJ2-1, with 14 nucleotides matching TRBD2. Germline values: CDR1 SGHAT, CDR2 FQNNGV. After removal of 2 bases from V and 9 bases from J, the junction contained 9 bases not matched to a gene. The CDR3 extends over 17 amino acids. CDR3 DNA sequence: TGTGCCAGCAGCTTACACCCGGGACTAGCGGGAGCGGGTGAGCAGTTCTTC. This codes for CASSLHPGLAGAGEQFF. The full variable domain, rest sourced from reference TRBV11-2 and TRBJ2-1, is EAGVAQSPRYKIIEKRQSVAFWCNPISGHATLYWYQQILGQGPKLLIQFQNNGVVDDSQLPKDRFSAERLKGVDSTLKIQPAKLEDSAVYLCASSLHPGLAGAGEQFFGPGTRLTVL.

The chain links TRBV5-1 to TRBJ2-7, with 7 nucleotides matching TRBD2. This CDR3 region has 14 residues. Germline assignment: CDR1 SGHRS and CDR2 YFSETQ. After removal of 3 bases from V and 0 bases from J, the junction contained 3 bases not matched to a gene. The CDR3 loop is CASSSGGSSYEQYF. The CDR3 DNA follows: TGCGCCAGCAGCTCCGGCGGGAGCTCCTACGAGCAGTACTTC.

The chain links TRBV9 to TRBJ2-1, with 12 positions matching TRBD2. Germline CDR1 reads SGDLS; CDR2 reads YYNGEE. The CDR3 is 15 amino acids. V lost 3 bases and J lost 5; bases outside the gene matches: 3. The CDR3 nucleotides are TGTGCCAGCAGCGAGACTAGCGGGAGCCACAATGAGCAGTTCTTC. Translated: CASSETSGSHNEQFF. Together with reference TRBV9 and TRBJ2-1, the CDR3 gives the full variable domain: DSGVTQTPKHLITATGQRVTLRCSPRSGDLSVYWYQQSLDQGLQFLIQYYNGEERAKGNILERFSAQQFPDLHSELNLSSLELGDSALYFCASSETSGSHNEQFFGPGTRLTVL.

This chain joins TRBV6-1 and TRBJ2-1; TRBD2 aligns across 7 bases. Looked up from germline, CDR1 is MNHNS and CDR2 is SASEGT. J gave up 3 bases and V 9 bases, and 2 bases lay outside the gene matches. There are 12 residues in the CDR3. The DNA of the CDR3 is TGTGCCAGTCGGGGGGACTACAATGAGCAGTTCTTC. Encoded protein: CASRGDYNEQFF.

V usage is TRBV6-1 and J usage is TRBJ2-5; the match to TRBD1 covers 7 bases. The V gene's germline CDR1 is MNHNS and CDR2 SASEGT. V was pared by 5 bases and J by 6 bases, with 9 bases of the junction left unmatched. This CDR3 comprises 14 residues. The CDR3: CASSSWTGGQTQYF. The CDR3 bases are TGTGCCAGCAGTTCATGGACAGGCGGACAGACCCAGTACTTC.

This clone was counted once. V gene TRBV7-2 combines with J gene TRBJ2-5, with 10 nucleotides matching TRBD1. Unmatched junction bases numbered 5, after V lost 5 bases and J lost 5 bases. CDR1 SGHTA and CDR2 FQGNSA come from the germline V gene. This CDR3 contains 14 residues. The CDR3 reads CASSRQGAEETQYF. CDR3 in DNA: TGTGCCAGCAGCCGACAGGGGGCAGAGGAGACCCAGTACTTC.

This clone was detected once. This same CDR3 is encoded by further DNA sequences in the sample. The V call is TRBV30, the J call TRBJ1-5; D call uncertain. Looked up from germline, CDR1 is GTSNPN and CDR2 is SVGIG (reference sequence). This CDR3 spans 14 amino acids. The V gene lost 2 bases and the J gene lost 5 bases, with 13 bases spanning the gap. The CDR3 DNA reads as TGTGCCTGGAGTCGGGTAGGAGGATATCAGCCCCAGCATTTT. It translates to CAWSRVGGYQPQHF.

In this sample, this clone turned up once. The chain combines TRBV18 with TRBJ2-7; 8 bases fit TRBD1. This CDR3 is built from 18 residues. CDR1 is KGHSH, CDR2 LQKENI, per germline. The V and J ends lost 5 bases and 1 base, in that order; junction bases with no gene match: 16. This CDR3 reads CASSDLSSTGGYSYEQYF. The CDR3 region has the DNA TGTGCCAGCTCAGACCTTTCAAGTACAGGGGGATATTCCTACGAGCAGTACTTC.

In this sample, this clone turned up once. The chain employs TRBV10-2 and TRBJ2-3; 10 bases map to TRBD1. Germline V gene lookup returns CDR1 WSHSY and CDR2 SAAADI. Germline trimming cut 2 bases from V and 5 bases from J; bases unmatched to any gene: 4. The CDR3 is 15 residues long. The CDR3 nucleotides are TGCGCCAGCAGTGAGCCGGGACAGGGGTTAGATACGCAGTATTTT. This sequence encodes CASSEPGQGLDTQYF.

The chain carries TRBV10-1 and TRBJ2-1, with TRBD2 as a possible D gene (6 bases). This CDR3 has 14 amino acids. The germline CDR1 and CDR2 sequences are WNHNN and SYGVQD (reference sequence). Deletions cut 3 bases from V and 7 bases from J, with 13 bases between. CDR3: CASSEVGGLNEQFF. The CDR3 nucleotides are TGCGCCAGCAGTGAAGTTGGCGGACTAAATGAGCAGTTCTTC.